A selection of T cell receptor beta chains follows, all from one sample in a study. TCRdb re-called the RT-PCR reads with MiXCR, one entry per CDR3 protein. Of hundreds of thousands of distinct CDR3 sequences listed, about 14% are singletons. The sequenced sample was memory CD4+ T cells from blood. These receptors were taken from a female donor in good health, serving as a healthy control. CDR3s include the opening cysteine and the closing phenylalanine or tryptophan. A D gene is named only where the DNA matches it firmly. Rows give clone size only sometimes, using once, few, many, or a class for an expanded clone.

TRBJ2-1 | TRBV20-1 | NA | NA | TGCAGTGCTGGGGCCCGAAGCGCCAGCCCGGGTGAGCAGTTCTTC | CSAGARSASPGEQFF
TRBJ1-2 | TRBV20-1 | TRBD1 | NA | TGCAGTGGTGGGGACAGGGGGTCGGGCTATGGCTACACCTTC | CSGGDRGSGYGYTF
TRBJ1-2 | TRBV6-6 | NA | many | TGTGCCAGCAGCACGGCCGGGCGAGACGGGGCCCATTCTAATGGCTACACCTTC | CASSTAGRDGAHSNGYTF
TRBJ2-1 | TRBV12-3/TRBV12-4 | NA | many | TGTGCCAGCAGCCCAGGGAACGGGGGTGATGAGCAGTTCTTC | CASSPGNGGDEQFF
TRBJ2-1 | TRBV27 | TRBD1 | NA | TGTGCCAGCAGAAGGGGGACAGGGAGTTCATCCTACAATGAGCAGTTCTTC | CASRRGTGSSSYNEQFF
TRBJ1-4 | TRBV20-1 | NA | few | TGCAGTGCCCAACGCCCCCCAACTAATGAAAAACTGTTTTTT | CSAQRPPTNEKLFF
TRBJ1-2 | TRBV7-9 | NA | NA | TGTGCCAGCAGCTTAAGTGGTGGCTACACCTTC | CASSLSGGYTF
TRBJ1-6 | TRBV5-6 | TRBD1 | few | TGTGCCAGCAACGACAGGGGAGCCTTTTCACCCCTCCACTTT | CASNDRGAFSPLHF
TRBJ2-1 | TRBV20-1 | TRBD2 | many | TGCAGTGCAGGGAGGACTAGCGGGAGGTACAATGAGCAGTTCTTC | CSAGRTSGRYNEQFF
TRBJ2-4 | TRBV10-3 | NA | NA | TGTGCCATCAGTGAAGCAGGGAACATTCAGTACTTC | CAISEAGNIQYF
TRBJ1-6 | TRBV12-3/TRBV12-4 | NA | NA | TGTGCCAGCACCCCTACAGGGAGGGATTCACCCCTCCACTTT | CASTPTGRDSPLHF
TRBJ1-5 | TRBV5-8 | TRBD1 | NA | TGTGCCAGCAGCGATCACAGGGGTGTATACAATCAGCCCCAGCATTTT | CASSDHRGVYNQPQHF
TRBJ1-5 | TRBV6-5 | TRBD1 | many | TGTGCCAGCAGGTCACACAGGGGTGGCGGGGGGCGGTCAAATCAGCCCCAGCATTTT | CASRSHRGGGGRSNQPQHF
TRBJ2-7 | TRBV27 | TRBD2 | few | TGTGCCAGCTCAAGACTAGCGGGAGAGGTCGAGCAGTACTTC | CASSRLAGEVEQYF
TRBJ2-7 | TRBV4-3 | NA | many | TGCGCCAGCAGCCACGGGGTTTTAGCTTCCATTTACGAGCAGTACTTC | CASSHGVLASIYEQYF
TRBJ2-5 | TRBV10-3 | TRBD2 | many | TGTGCCGCGTCAGAAAGCGGGGGGGCAGGGGAGACCCAGTACTTC | CAASESGGAGETQYF
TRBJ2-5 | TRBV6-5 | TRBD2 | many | TGTGCCAGCAGACCAGCGGGAGGGGTGGAGACCCAGTACTTC | CASRPAGGVETQYF